The 30 T cell receptor beta chains below come from one sample, sequenced in a study of T cell repertoires in cytomegalovirus infection. What these receptors recognize is not known. Each CDR3 protein is one row after TCRdb ran MiXCR on the reads. The sample consists of fewer than 650,000 distinct CDR3 sequences, under 45% of them appearing once. Sequences were derived from cultured PBMCs, sampled from culture after CMV antigen stimulation. These receptors all come from a human donor in good health (CMV status not recorded). Some clones in this sample may be carry-over from other donors' samples.

This clonotype was recorded a few times. This may come from a read error, since a much larger clone is one base off. The chain couples TRBV7-6 to TRBJ2-2; tentative D call: TRBD1 (6 bases). Trimming took 5 bases from V and 1 from J, leaving 8 bases between them. From germline, CDR1 is SGHVS and CDR2 FNYEAQ. The CDR3 runs to 14 residues. This CDR3 reads CASSTDRNTGELFF. Written as DNA, the CDR3 is TGTGCCAGCAGCACGGACAGGAACACCGGGGAGCTGTTTTTT.

This clonotype was detected ten times or more. Here the CDR3 DNA reads TGTGCCAGCAGCTTAAGGGCAGGGTGGGACACAGATACGCAGTATTTT. Translated, it gives CASSLRAGWDTDTQYF. V is TRBV7-8 and J is TRBJ2-3; D is perhaps TRBD1 (5 bases). CDR1 and CDR2 from the germline V gene are SGHVS and FQNEAQ. The CDR3 runs 16 residues. V dropped 2 bases and J dropped 2 bases, with 14 bases sitting between them.

This clonotype was seen a few times. This chain connects TRBV7-9 to TRBJ2-1; D possibly corresponds to TRBD2 (6 bases). V lost 1 base to trimming and J lost 5 bases, with 18 bases between them. Germline V gene lookup returns CDR1 SEHNR and CDR2 FQNEAQ (reference sequence). The CDR3 has 17 amino acids. For the CDR3, the DNA is TGTGCCAGCAGCTTAGGGATGGGACTCCGAGGGGACAATGAGCAGTTCTTC. Residues: CASSLGMGLRGDNEQFF.

The J gene is TRBJ2-1, the V gene TRBV10-3; 11 positions match TRBD2. V dropped 9 bases and J dropped 2; count of bases not matched to a gene: 6. This CDR3 region has 15 residues. The germline CDR1 and CDR2 sequences are ENHRY and SYGVKD. This chain's CDR3 is CAIRQGLAAYNEQFF. The CDR3 DNA is TGTGCCATACGACAGGGACTAGCGGCCTACAATGAGCAGTTCTTC.

This clonotype was counted ten times or more. The V call is TRBV7-2, the J call TRBJ2-7, with 15 bases aligning to TRBD2. V lost 2 bases, J lost 0 bases, and 14 bases stayed unmatched. CDR3 length equals 21 residues. Germline CDR1 and CDR2: SGHTA and FQGNSA. CDR3 loop: CASSLSVSGGLAGGPSYEQYF. DNA for the CDR3: TGTGCCAGCAGCTTAAGTGTATCCGGCGGACTAGCGGGAGGGCCCTCCTACGAGCAGTACTTC.

The V and J genes are TRBV6-1 and TRBJ1-5; a weak D match, TRBD1 (6 bases). This CDR3 has 14 amino acids. With 5 bases removed from V and 3 bases from J, the gap between germline ends came to 11 bases. The V gene's germline CDR1 is MNHNS and CDR2 SASEGT. CDR3 bases: TGTGCCAGCAGTTCACAGGGTGCCAATCAGCCCCAGCATTTT. Protein product: CASSSQGANQPQHF.

This clonotype was found a few times. The chain is built from TRBV12-5 and TRBJ2-2; D may be TRBD1 (5 bases). V was cut by 0 bases and J by 6 bases, with 8 bases left in between. The CDR3 has 14 residues. Germline V gives CDR1 LGHNT, CDR2 FRNRAP. The CDR3 DNA follows: TGTGCTAGTGGTTTGGTACAGGACGCCGGGGAGCTGTTTTTT. It yields the protein CASGLVQDAGELFF.

The chain uses TRBV4-2 and TRBJ1-2; the match to TRBD1 covers 9 bases. The germline V gene encodes CDR1 LGHNA and CDR2 YNFKEQ. V lost 0 bases and J lost 4; bases outside the gene matches: 6. The CDR3 is 16 residues long. CDR3 DNA sequence: TGTGCCAGCAGCCAAGATCGGGACAGGGCCTTCTATGGCTACACCTTC. Its translation: CASSQDRDRAFYGYTF.

A few counts support this clonotype. The chain carries TRBV4-1 and TRBJ1-3, with D uncertain. With 4 bases removed from V and 4 bases from J, the gap between germline ends came to 8 bases. This CDR3 is built from 13 residues. Germline V CDR1 and CDR2: MGHRA, YSYEKL. CDR3 sequence: CASSLDMGNTIYF. The CDR3 coding sequence is TGCGCCAGCAGCCTAGACATGGGAAACACCATATATTTT.

The chain recombines TRBV7-9 with TRBJ2-2; D is possibly TRBD2 (7 bases). CDR3 length equals 15 residues. Germline loops: CDR1 SEHNR, CDR2 FQNEAQ (reference sequence). V was trimmed by 5 bases and J by 4 bases, leaving 14 bases between them. CDR3 bases: TGTGCCAGCAGCATTGGGGGGGCTGCCACCGGGGAGCTGTTTTTT. It specifies CASSIGGAATGELFF. The entire variable domain, with the rest obtained from reference TRBV7-9 and TRBJ2-2, is as follows: DTGVSQNPRHKITKRGQNVTFRCDPISEHNRLYWYRQTLGQGPEFLTYFQNEAQLEKSRLLSDRFSAERPKGSFSTLEIQRTEQGDSAMYLCASSIGGAATGELFFGEGSRLTVL.

This sequence joins TRBV29-1 and TRBJ2-5; 9 positions match TRBD1. This CDR3 region has 13 residues. Germline V gives CDR1 SQVTM, CDR2 ANQGSEA. V shed 8 bases, J shed 5 bases, and the junction held 9 bases outside the gene matches. As DNA, the CDR3 is TGCAGCTTGGGACAGGGTCTCGGTGAGACCCAGTACTTC. Protein sequence: CSLGQGLGETQYF. Drawing the rest from reference TRBV29-1 and TRBJ2-5, the complete variable domain is SAVISQKPSRDICQRGTSLTIQCQVDSQVTMMFWYRQQPGQSLTLIATANQGSEATYESGFVIDKFPISRPNLTFSTLTVSNMSPEDSSIYLCSLGQGLGETQYFGPGTRLLVL.

This clonotype was found a few times. CDR3 sequence reads: CASSLSSYGTSGRPEQYF. CDR3 sequence (DNA): TGTGCCAGCAGCTTATCTAGCTACGGGACTAGCGGGAGACCTGAGCAGTACTTC. The rearrangement uses TRBV7-8 and TRBJ2-7; 14 bases line up with TRBD2. J lost 7 bases, V lost 2 bases, and 13 bases had no gene match. CDR1 SGHVS and CDR2 FQNEAQ come from the germline V gene. The CDR3 spans 18 residues.

The V gene is TRBV20-1, the J gene TRBJ1-5; D is undetermined. The CDR3 has 12 residues. V was cut by 4 bases and J by 6 bases, with 10 bases left in between. Germline CDR1 reads DFQATT; CDR2 reads SNEGSKA (reference sequence). The CDR3 DNA is TGCAGTGCTACCGACGCGTCTCAGCCCCAGCATTTT. It specifies CSATDASQPQHF.

This chain's CDR3 is CASSFSRDSIYNEQFF. The CDR3 nucleotides read TGTGCCAGCAGTTTTTCCCGGGACAGTATATACAATGAGCAGTTCTTC. The chain is built from TRBV7-2 and TRBJ2-1, with 7 bases fitting TRBD1. The CDR3 is made up of 16 amino acids. J lost 4 bases, V lost 6 bases, and 12 bases had no gene match. Germline CDR1 is SGHTA and CDR2 is FQGNSA. Combining the CDR3 with reference TRBV7-2 and TRBJ2-1 gives the whole variable domain GAGVSQSPSNKVTEKGKDVELRCDPISGHTALYWYRQSLGQGLEFLIYFQGNSAPDKSGLPSDRFSAERTGGSVSTLTIQRTQQEDSAVYLCASSFSRDSIYNEQFFGPGTRLTVL.

In this sample, this clonotype turned up a few times. This may be a read error, as it is one base from a much larger clone. The V call is TRBV11-3, the J call TRBJ1-1; no reliable D call. There are 13 residues in the CDR3. Germline values: CDR1 SGHNT, CDR2 YENEEA. For the CDR3, the DNA is TGTGCCAGCAGCTTATATGGGAACTCTGAAGCTTTCTTT. It is translated as CASSLYGNSEAFF.

This clonotype was observed at least ten times. The rearrangement links TRBV7-2 to TRBJ2-3; no clear D. Between the trimmed V and J ends, which lost 1 base and 1 base, there was a span of 6 bases. From germline, CDR1 is SGHTA and CDR2 FQGNSA. The CDR3 consists of 14 residues. CDR3 nucleotides: TGTGCCAGCAGCTTAGAGGCGGGCACAGATACGCAGTATTTT. This encodes CASSLEAGTDTQYF.

In this sample, this clonotype turned up a few times. This chain links TRBV7-8 with TRBJ1-1; 7 bases map to TRBD1. The CDR3 extends over 15 amino acids. The germline gives CDR1 SGHVS, CDR2 FQNEAQ. J was trimmed by 1 base and V by 4 bases; bases with no gene match: 6. The CDR3 region is CASSSLTGTNTEAFF. CDR3 nucleotide sequence: TGTGCCAGCAGCTCCCTGACAGGGACGAACACTGAAGCTTTCTTT.

Points on this clonotype: A much larger clonotype is one base distant, so this may be a read error. The CDR3 carries no conserved terminal phenylalanine or tryptophan, so it likely arises from a read error. V and J are TRBV7-8 and TRBJ1-1, with 12 nucleotides matching TRBD1. V shed 2 bases, J shed 3 bases, and the junction held 1 base outside the gene matches. Germline CDR1 reads SGHVS; CDR2 reads FQNEAQ. The CDR3 has 15 amino acids. The CDR3 is CASSLRDRGHTEAFL. In DNA, the CDR3 is TGTGCCAGCAGCTTACGGGACAGGGGGCACACTGAAGCTTTCCTT.

The rearrangement uses TRBV5-4 and TRBJ1-2, with 8 bases identical to TRBD1. With V trimmed by 4 bases and J by 6 bases, 8 bases remained unmatched. CDR1 is SGHNT and CDR2 is YYREEE in the germline V gene (reference sequence). CDR3 size: 14 residues. CDR3 in amino acids: CASSPTPGGDGYTF. CDR3 nucleotides: TGTGCCAGCAGCCCTACCCCAGGGGGCGATGGCTACACCTTC.

This clonotype has only one observation. This chain connects TRBV11-2 to TRBJ2-1; 10 nucleotides agree with TRBD2. V was pared by 4 bases and J by 7 bases, with 13 bases of the junction left unmatched. CDR3 length equals 17 residues. In germline, CDR1 is SGHAT, CDR2 FQNNGV. In nucleotides, the CDR3 is TGTGCCAGCAGCTCGAGCCGACTAGCGGGCCGAGGGAATGAGCAGTTCTTC. Translating gives CASSSSRLAGRGNEQFF.

In its sample, this clonotype was seen a few times. The chain recombines TRBV7-9 with TRBJ2-1; D is perhaps TRBD2 (6 bases). V dropped 9 bases and J dropped 7 bases, with 19 bases sitting between them. Germline V gene lookup returns CDR1 SEHNR and CDR2 FQNEAQ (reference sequence). This CDR3 region has 14 residues. CDR3 protein: CASIKAGPGNEQFF. The CDR3, as DNA: TGTGCCAGTATAAAAGCGGGCCCCGGGAATGAGCAGTTCTTC.

The chain recombines TRBV11-2 with TRBJ1-6; 7 bases line up with TRBD1. CDR3 size: 20 residues. Per germline, CDR1 SGHAT and CDR2 FQNNGV. V was clipped by 6 bases and J by 0 bases; unmatched bases: 17. The CDR3 region has the DNA TGTGCCAGCAGTATTAGGAGGGAGCCGGGACAGAGCTCCTATAATTCACCCCTCCACTTT. Residues: CASSIRREPGQSSYNSPLHF.

This chain links TRBV5-6 with TRBJ2-7; D could derive from TRBD1 or TRBD2 (5 bases each). V shed 4 bases and J shed 3 bases, with 11 bases lying between them. This CDR3 comprises 13 residues. Germline CDR1 reads SGHDT; CDR2 reads YYEEEE. CDR3: CASSAEGLYEQYF. The CDR3 region has the DNA TGTGCCAGCAGCGCCGAGGGGCTCTACGAGCAGTACTTC.

V and J are TRBV20-1 and TRBJ1-2; D uncertain. The germline V and J ends were trimmed by 0 bases and 8 bases, with 13 bases remaining between them. The germline V gene has CDR1 DFQATT and CDR2 SNEGSKA (reference sequence). The CDR3 has 13 amino acids. The CDR3 region is CSARDRSPVGYTF. In nucleotides, the CDR3 is TGCAGTGCTAGAGACCGTTCGCCCGTAGGCTACACCTTC.

The chain employs TRBV7-2 and TRBJ2-7, with a tentative D call TRBD1 (7 bases). The CDR3 runs to 15 residues. Germline-derived CDR1 and CDR2 are SGHTA and FQGNSA. Trimming took off 5 bases at V and 7 bases at J, with 21 bases between the two ends. Written as DNA, the CDR3 is TGTGCCAGCAGCCCCCGGGGTTCAGGGGGGTGGGAGCAGTACTTC. It is translated as CASSPRGSGGWEQYF.

This clonotype was observed a few times. The chain has TRBV6-1 and TRBJ2-7, with no clear D. CDR1 MNHNS and CDR2 SASEGT come from the germline V gene. The V end was cut by 6 bases, the J end by 3 bases, with 18 bases between. This CDR3 is built from 15 residues. CDR3 sequence reads: CASRHLGRSVYEQYF. In DNA, the CDR3 is TGTGCCAGCAGACATCTCGGACGGAGCGTCTACGAGCAGTACTTC.

The table lists this clonotype with a few counts. The chain links TRBV12-3 or TRBV12-4 to TRBJ2-3; TRBD1 might be the D (7 bases). V lost 6 bases, J lost 2 bases, and 24 bases lay in between. This CDR3 is 18 amino acids long. CDR3 region: CASSHDREVTVYTDTQYF. DNA for the CDR3: TGTGCCAGCAGCCACGACAGGGAGGTGACGGTTTACACAGATACGCAGTATTTT.

The J gene is TRBJ1-6, the V gene TRBV27; D call uncertain. V was clipped by 6 bases and J by 12 bases, with 12 bases between them. Germline lookup yields CDR1 MNHEY and CDR2 SMNVEV (reference sequence). CDR3 length: 12 residues. The CDR3 here is CASSQEGRPLHF. The CDR3 coding sequence is TGTGCCAGCAGCCAGGAGGGCAGACCCCTCCACTTT.

The chain is built from TRBV5-4 and TRBJ1-4; D is unresolved. The germline gives CDR1 SGHNT, CDR2 YYREEE (reference sequence). With 4 bases removed from V and 4 bases from J, the gap between germline ends came to 8 bases. The CDR3 extends over 13 amino acids. CDR3 amino acids: CASSIRVNEKLFF. The CDR3 DNA is TGTGCCAGCAGCATTAGGGTTAATGAAAAACTGTTTTTT.

The chain employs TRBV6-6 and TRBJ2-5; D is ambiguous. This CDR3 comprises 13 residues. CDR1 is MNHNY and CDR2 is SVGAGI in the germline V gene (reference sequence). V was trimmed by 2 bases and J by 3 bases, leaving 7 bases between them. The CDR3 loop reads CASSYANKETQYF. The CDR3 nucleotides are TGTGCCAGCAGTTACGCGAATAAAGAGACCCAGTACTTC.